This is a list of T cell receptor beta chains from one sample in a study of blood T cells in healthy people across ages. One entry per CDR3 protein, called by TCRdb with MiXCR from the 5' RACE reads. The sample carries around 800,000 distinct CDR3 sequences, 40% to 50% recorded once. The sequencing sample was made of blood. All receptors come from a man aged 60 to 75 in good health. The CDR3 runs from the conserved cysteine through the conserved F or W. Each record gives: D gene, V gene, clone size, J gene, CDR3 protein, CDR3 DNA. A D gene is named only where the DNA matches it firmly. A row's size may be missing; if present it is once, few, many or a size class.

D: NA
V: TRBV4-3
size: NA
J: TRBJ2-7
CDR3: CASSQGIGGFYEQYF
DNA: TGCGCCAGCAGCCAAGGAATAGGGGGGTTCTACGAGCAGTACTTC

D: TRBD1
V: TRBV9
size: NA
J: TRBJ1-2
CDR3: CASSKGGTAFYGYTF
DNA: TGTGCCAGCAGCAAAGGGGGGACAGCGTTCTATGGCTACACCTTC

D: TRBD2
V: TRBV25-1
size: NA
J: TRBJ2-2
CDR3: CASSAHSGGRAGELFF
DNA: TGTGCCAGCAGTGCCCATAGCGGGGGAAGGGCCGGGGAGCTGTTTTTT

D: NA
V: TRBV6-6
size: NA
J: TRBJ2-4
CDR3: CASKVGPDIQYF
DNA: TGTGCCAGCAAAGTGGGCCCCGACATTCAGTACTTC

D: NA
V: TRBV6-4
size: NA
J: TRBJ1-2
CDR3: CASSLTSGNYGYTF
DNA: TGTGCCAGCAGTCTCACTTCTGGGAACTATGGCTACACCTTC

D: TRBD2
V: TRBV15
size: few
J: TRBJ2-7
CDR3: CATSRPFTRAGGPHEQYF
DNA: TGTGCCACCAGCAGACCTTTTACGCGAGCGGGGGGCCCCCACGAGCAGTACTTC

D: NA
V: TRBV20-1
size: NA
J: TRBJ2-7
CDR3: CSALPFGEQYF
DNA: TGCAGTGCCTTGCCGTTCGGCGAGCAGTACTTC

D: NA
V: TRBV7-2
size: few
J: TRBJ2-5
CDR3: CASQSLVGGGQETQYF
DNA: TGTGCCTCCCAGAGTCTAGTAGGGGGGGGTCAAGAGACCCAGTACTTC

D: NA
V: TRBV6-2/TRBV6-3
size: NA
J: TRBJ1-1
CDR3: CASRRGQGRRTEAFF
DNA: TGTGCCAGCAGACGGGGTCAGGGAAGACGCACTGAAGCTTTCTTT

D: NA
V: TRBV13
size: many
J: TRBJ2-5
CDR3: CASSFGIGETQYF
DNA: TGTGCCAGCAGCTTCGGTATAGGAGAGACCCAGTACTTC

D: TRBD1
V: TRBV9
size: NA
J: TRBJ2-3
CDR3: CASSVVKGGISTDTQYF
DNA: TGTGCCAGCAGCGTAGTAAAAGGGGGCATCAGCACAGATACGCAGTATTTT

D: NA
V: TRBV7-2
size: NA
J: TRBJ2-1
CDR3: CASSTDSPEQFF
DNA: TGTGCCAGCAGCACCGACAGTCCCGAGCAGTTCTTC

D: NA
V: TRBV24-1
size: NA
J: TRBJ2-1
CDR3: CATSDLYYEQFF
DNA: TGTGCCACCAGTGATTTATACTATGAGCAGTTCTTC

D: NA
V: TRBV20-1
size: NA
J: TRBJ1-1
CDR3: CSARDSGRSRPMNTEAFF
DNA: TGCAGTGCTAGGGACTCGGGACGCTCTCGGCCCATGAACACTGAAGCTTTCTTT

D: TRBD2
V: TRBV10-3
size: few
J: TRBJ2-1
CDR3: CAISLAESYNEQFF
DNA: TGTGCCATCAGCCTAGCGGAGTCCTACAATGAGCAGTTCTTC

D: NA
V: TRBV6-1
size: NA
J: TRBJ2-6
CDR3: CASRMYSGANVLTF
DNA: TGTGCCAGCAGAATGTACTCTGGGGCCAACGTCCTGACTTTC

D: NA
V: TRBV28
size: few
J: TRBJ2-1
CDR3: CASSFRAGRSNEQFF
DNA: TGTGCCAGCAGTTTCCGGGCAGGGAGGTCCAATGAGCAGTTCTTC

D: NA
V: TRBV6-2/TRBV6-3
size: NA
J: TRBJ1-2
CDR3: CASSYGGSETGPNYGYTF
DNA: TGTGCCAGCAGTTACGGGGGATCCGAGACAGGTCCTAACTATGGCTACACCTTC

D: NA
V: TRBV27
size: NA
J: TRBJ2-6
CDR3: CASTRSSGANVLTF
DNA: TGTGCCAGCACGAGGAGCTCTGGGGCCAACGTCCTGACTTTC

D: NA
V: TRBV25-1
size: NA
J: TRBJ2-1
CDR3: CASSAPGTADDEQFF
DNA: TGTGCCAGCAGTGCCCCCGGGACCGCCGACGATGAGCAGTTCTTC

D: TRBD1
V: TRBV20-1
size: NA
J: TRBJ2-7
CDR3: CSASPGQGTGEQYF
DNA: TGCAGTGCTAGTCCCGGACAGGGCACCGGAGAGCAGTACTTC

D: TRBD2
V: TRBV4-3
size: many
J: TRBJ2-3
CDR3: CASSQQRGGTDTQYF
DNA: TGCGCCAGCAGCCAACAGCGGGGGGGCACAGATACGCAGTATTTT

D: NA
V: TRBV12-3/TRBV12-4
size: once
J: TRBJ2-7
CDR3: CASSPVYCEQYF
DNA: TGTGCCAGCAGTCCCGTTTATTGCGAGCAGTACTTC

D: NA
V: TRBV15
size: NA
J: TRBJ2-7
CDR3: CATSRPGSAYEQYF
DNA: TGTGCCACCAGCAGACCGGGCTCAGCCTACGAGCAGTACTTC

D: NA
V: TRBV5-1
size: few
J: TRBJ2-7
CDR3: CASSPIDSPSSSYEQYF
DNA: TGCGCCAGCAGCCCGATCGACAGTCCGTCCTCCTCCTACGAGCAGTACTTC

D: TRBD1
V: TRBV6-2/TRBV6-3
size: NA
J: TRBJ2-5
CDR3: CASSTGTGEQYF
DNA: TGTGCCAGCAGTACTGGGACAGGGGAGCAGTACTTC

D: NA
V: TRBV7-2
size: many
J: TRBJ2-3
CDR3: CASSTSGHPTDTQYF
DNA: TGTGCCAGCAGCACCTCGGGACATCCGACAGATACGCAGTATTTT

D: TRBD2
V: TRBV20-1
size: few
J: TRBJ2-3
CDR3: CSARRAGVGPDTQYF
DNA: TGCAGTGCTAGACGCGCGGGGGTAGGGCCGGATACGCAGTATTTT

D: NA
V: TRBV5-6
size: NA
J: TRBJ1-2
CDR3: CASSSVRAGDGYTF
DNA: TGTGCCAGCAGCTCCGTCCGGGCAGGGGATGGCTACACCTTC

D: NA
V: TRBV20-1
size: few
J: TRBJ1-2
CDR3: CSARGWGGFYGYTF
DNA: TGCAGTGCTAGGGGATGGGGGGGTTTCTATGGCTACACCTTC

D: NA
V: TRBV12-3/TRBV12-4
size: NA
J: TRBJ1-2
CDR3: CASRKDHEETRYSYTF
DNA: TGTGCCAGCAGAAAGGACCACGAAGAGACTCGCTATAGCTACACCTTC

D: TRBD1
V: TRBV20-1
size: NA
J: TRBJ1-2
CDR3: CSARDSTNYGYTF
DNA: TGCAGTGCTCGGGACAGTACTAACTATGGCTACACCTTC

D: TRBD2
V: TRBV3-1
size: NA
J: TRBJ2-7
CDR3: CASSQGRASYNEQYF
DNA: TGTGCCAGCAGCCAGGGGAGGGCTTCCTACAATGAGCAGTACTTC

D: TRBD2
V: TRBV12-3/TRBV12-4
size: few
J: TRBJ2-3
CDR3: CASSHSGVGDTQYF
DNA: TGTGCCAGCAGCCACAGCGGGGTGGGAGATACGCAGTATTTT

D: NA
V: TRBV6-2/TRBV6-3
size: NA
J: TRBJ1-2
CDR3: CASSYSEDYGYTF
DNA: TGTGCCAGCAGTTACTCAGAGGACTATGGCTACACCTTC

D: NA
V: TRBV5-6
size: NA
J: TRBJ2-1
CDR3: CASSRYEGEQFF
DNA: TGTGCCAGCAGCCGATATGAGGGTGAGCAGTTCTTC

D: TRBD1
V: TRBV28
size: NA
J: TRBJ2-5
CDR3: CASSLRDSGTQYF
DNA: TGTGCCAGCAGTTTAAGGGACAGTGGGACCCAGTACTTC

D: NA
V: TRBV6-2/TRBV6-3
size: NA
J: TRBJ2-1
CDR3: CAGSLQGTHEQFF
DNA: TGTGCCGGCAGTCTACAGGGAACCCATGAGCAGTTCTTC

D: NA
V: TRBV20-1
size: NA
J: TRBJ2-4
CDR3: CSEQGRTNIQYF
DNA: TGCAGTGAACAGGGGAGGACAAACATTCAGTACTTC

D: NA
V: TRBV4-3
size: many
J: TRBJ1-4
CDR3: CASSQARAPNEKLFF
DNA: TGCGCCAGCAGCCAAGCCCGGGCCCCTAATGAAAAACTGTTTTTT

D: TRBD1
V: TRBV6-5
size: NA
J: TRBJ1-1
CDR3: CASSGDREEAFF
DNA: TGTGCCAGCAGTGGTGACAGGGAGGAAGCTTTCTTT

D: NA
V: TRBV4-1
size: few
J: TRBJ2-7
CDR3: CASSQGPGYGTYEQYF
DNA: TGCGCCAGCAGCCAAGGTCCGGGGTATGGGACCTACGAGCAGTACTTC

D: TRBD1
V: TRBV7-9
size: few
J: TRBJ1-1
CDR3: CASSLYRDRGNTEAFF
DNA: TGTGCCAGCAGCTTATATCGGGACAGGGGAAACACTGAAGCTTTCTTT

D: TRBD1
V: TRBV28
size: NA
J: TRBJ2-1
CDR3: CASSSILLTGGPEQFF
DNA: TGTGCCAGCAGTTCAATTCTCTTGACAGGGGGCCCTGAGCAGTTCTTC

D: NA
V: TRBV5-1
size: NA
J: TRBJ2-7
CDR3: CASTLGPSNYEQYF
DNA: TGCGCCAGCACCCTTGGTCCTAGCAACTACGAGCAGTACTTC

D: NA
V: TRBV9
size: NA
J: TRBJ2-5
CDR3: CASSVGLVGTNEQYF
DNA: TGTGCCAGCAGCGTAGGGCTAGTCGGTACCAATGAGCAGTACTTC

D: NA
V: TRBV6-2/TRBV6-3
size: once
J: TRBJ1-2
CDR3: CASRAGRKGPSRYTF
DNA: TGTGCCAGCAGAGCGGGACGCAAGGGGCCAAGTCGCTACACCTTC

D: NA
V: TRBV7-9
size: NA
J: TRBJ2-5
CDR3: CASNLRGPVQETQYF
DNA: TGTGCCAGCAACTTGAGGGGCCCGGTTCAAGAGACCCAGTACTTC

D: NA
V: TRBV7-3
size: NA
J: TRBJ2-3
CDR3: CASSPRAANTYTDTQYF
DNA: TGTGCCAGCAGCCCCCGAGCAGCGAACACTTACACAGATACGCAGTATTTT

D: NA
V: TRBV14
size: NA
J: TRBJ2-1
CDR3: CASSQQGPNNEQFF
DNA: TGTGCCAGCAGCCAACAGGGACCTAACAATGAGCAGTTCTTC

D: NA
V: TRBV2
size: NA
J: TRBJ2-7
CDR3: CASSVSRDAYEQYF
DNA: TGTGCCAGCAGTGTGTCCAGGGATGCCTACGAGCAGTACTTC

D: NA
V: TRBV3-1
size: NA
J: TRBJ1-1
CDR3: CASSQGGGEAFF
DNA: TGTGCCAGCAGCCAAGGGGGAGGTGAAGCTTTCTTT

D: NA
V: TRBV6-2/TRBV6-3
size: few
J: TRBJ2-1
CDR3: CASSGTKWNEQFF
DNA: TGTGCCAGCAGCGGGACAAAGTGGAATGAGCAGTTCTTC

D: TRBD2
V: TRBV6-1
size: NA
J: TRBJ2-1
CDR3: CASSESRGIYNEQFF
DNA: TGTGCCAGCAGTGAATCGCGGGGGATCTACAATGAGCAGTTCTTC

D: NA
V: TRBV2
size: many
J: TRBJ2-7
CDR3: CASSGTRYEQYF
DNA: TGTGCCAGCAGCGGGACCCGCTACGAGCAGTACTTC

D: NA
V: TRBV25-1
size: few
J: TRBJ1-4
CDR3: CASSGGGEKLFF
DNA: TGTGCCAGCAGTGGAGGTGGGGAAAAACTGTTTTTT

D: NA
V: TRBV2
size: few
J: TRBJ2-4
CDR3: CASSDSPWGFGNIQYF
DNA: TGTGCCAGCAGTGACTCCCCGTGGGGGTTCGGAAACATTCAGTACTTC